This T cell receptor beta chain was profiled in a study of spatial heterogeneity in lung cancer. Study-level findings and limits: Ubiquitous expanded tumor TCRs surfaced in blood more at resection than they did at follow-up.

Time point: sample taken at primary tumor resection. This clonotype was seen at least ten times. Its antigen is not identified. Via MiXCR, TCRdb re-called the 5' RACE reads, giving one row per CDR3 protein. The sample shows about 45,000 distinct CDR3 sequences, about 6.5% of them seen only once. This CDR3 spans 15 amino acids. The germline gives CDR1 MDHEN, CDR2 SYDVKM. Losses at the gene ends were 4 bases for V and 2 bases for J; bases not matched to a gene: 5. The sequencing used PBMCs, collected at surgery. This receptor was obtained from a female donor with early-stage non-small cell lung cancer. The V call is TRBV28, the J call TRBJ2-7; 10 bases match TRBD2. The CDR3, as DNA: TGTGCCAGCAGTTCCCTAGCGGGGGTTCCCTACGAGCAGTACTTC. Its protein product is CASSSLAGVPYEQYF.